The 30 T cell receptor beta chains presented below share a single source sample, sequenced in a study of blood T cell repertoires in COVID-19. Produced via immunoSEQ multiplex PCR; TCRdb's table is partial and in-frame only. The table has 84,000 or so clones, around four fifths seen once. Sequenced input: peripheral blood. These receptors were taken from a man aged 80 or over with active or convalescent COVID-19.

CDR3 region: CASSLLRGPQHF. CDR3 DNA: TGTGCCAGCAGCTTACTCCGTGGCCCCCAGCATTTT. The chain combines TRBV7-2 with TRBJ1-5; D is uncertain. The CDR3 has 12 amino acids. Germline CDR1 SGHTA, CDR2 FQGNSA. V dropped 2 bases and J dropped 10 bases, with 9 bases sitting between them.

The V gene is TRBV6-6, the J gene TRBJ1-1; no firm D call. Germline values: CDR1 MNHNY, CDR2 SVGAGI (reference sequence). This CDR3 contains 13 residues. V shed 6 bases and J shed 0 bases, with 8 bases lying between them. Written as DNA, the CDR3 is TGTGCCAGCAGGCCTGACATGAACACTGAAGCTTTCTTT. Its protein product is CASRPDMNTEAFF.

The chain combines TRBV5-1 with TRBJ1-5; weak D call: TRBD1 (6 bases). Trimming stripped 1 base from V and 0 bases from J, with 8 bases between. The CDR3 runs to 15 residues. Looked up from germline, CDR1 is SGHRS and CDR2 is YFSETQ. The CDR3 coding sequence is TGCGCCAGCAGCTTGCTGGGGGCTAGCAATCAGCCCCAGCATTTT. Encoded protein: CASSLLGASNQPQHF.

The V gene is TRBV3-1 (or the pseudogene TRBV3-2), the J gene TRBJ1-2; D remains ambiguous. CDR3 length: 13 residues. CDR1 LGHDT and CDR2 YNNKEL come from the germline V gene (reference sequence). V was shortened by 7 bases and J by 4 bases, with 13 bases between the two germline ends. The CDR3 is CASTTVSGYGYTF. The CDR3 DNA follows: TGTGCCAGCACCACGGTGAGCGGCTATGGCTACACCTTC.

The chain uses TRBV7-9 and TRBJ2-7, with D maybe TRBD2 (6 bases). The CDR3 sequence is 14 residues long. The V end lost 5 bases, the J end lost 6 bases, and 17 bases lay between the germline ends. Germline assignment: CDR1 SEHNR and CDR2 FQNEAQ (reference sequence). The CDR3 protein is CASSRRENPLEQYF. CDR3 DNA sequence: TGTGCCAGCAGCCGCCGGGAGAACCCTCTCGAGCAGTACTTC.

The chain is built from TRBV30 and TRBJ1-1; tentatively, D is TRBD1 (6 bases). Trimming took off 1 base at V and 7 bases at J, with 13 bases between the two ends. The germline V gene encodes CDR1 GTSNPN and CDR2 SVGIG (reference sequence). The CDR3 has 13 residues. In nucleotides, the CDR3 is TGTGCCTGGAGTGGTTTACAGGGAAGTGAAGCTTTCTTT. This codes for CAWSGLQGSEAFF.

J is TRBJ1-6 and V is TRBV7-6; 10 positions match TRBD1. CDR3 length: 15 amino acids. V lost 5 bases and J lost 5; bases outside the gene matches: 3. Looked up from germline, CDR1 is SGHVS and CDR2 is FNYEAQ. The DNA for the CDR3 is TGTGCCAGCAGCCCGGGACAGGGGAATAATTCACCCCTCCACTTT. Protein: CASSPGQGNNSPLHF.

In DNA form, the CDR3 reads TGTGCCTGGGGACTAGGCACAGATACGCAGTATTTT. Translated: CAWGLGTDTQYF. The V gene is TRBV30, the J gene TRBJ2-3; 7 nucleotides align to TRBD2. Germline CDR1 is GTSNPN and CDR2 is SVGIG (reference sequence). The CDR3 is 12 amino acids. J was trimmed by 1 base and V by 5 bases; bases with no gene match: 0.

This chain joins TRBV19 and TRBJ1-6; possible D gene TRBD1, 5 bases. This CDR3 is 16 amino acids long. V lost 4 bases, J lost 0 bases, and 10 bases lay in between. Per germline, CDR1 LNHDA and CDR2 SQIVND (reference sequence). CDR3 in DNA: TGTGCCAGTAGTAGACAGACCAGCTCCTATAATTCACCCCTCCACTTT. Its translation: CASSRQTSSYNSPLHF.

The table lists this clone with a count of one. The CDR3 DNA is TGTGCCAGCAGTTTTAATATCCGGGAGCTGTTTTTT. It is translated as CASSFNIRELFF. The chain employs TRBV27 and TRBJ2-2; D uncertain. The CDR3 runs 12 residues. The V end was cut by 3 bases, the J end by 9 bases, with 8 bases between. The germline V gene encodes CDR1 MNHEY and CDR2 SMNVEV (reference sequence).

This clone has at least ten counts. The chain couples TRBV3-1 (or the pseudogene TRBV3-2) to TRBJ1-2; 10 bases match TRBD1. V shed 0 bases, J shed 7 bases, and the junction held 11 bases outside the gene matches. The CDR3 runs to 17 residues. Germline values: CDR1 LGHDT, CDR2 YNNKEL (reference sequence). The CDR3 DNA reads TGTGCCAGCAGCCAAGAGGTGGTTGGGGGACAGGGGACTGGCTACACCTTC. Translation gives CASSQEVVGGQGTGYTF.

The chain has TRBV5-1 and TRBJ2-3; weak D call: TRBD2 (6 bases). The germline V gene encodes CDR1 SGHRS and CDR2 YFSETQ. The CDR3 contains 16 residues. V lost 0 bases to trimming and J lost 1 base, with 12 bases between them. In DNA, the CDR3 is TGCGCCAGCAGCTTGGAGGGTGGAGGGGGCACAGATACGCAGTATTTT. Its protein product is CASSLEGGGGTDTQYF.

The CDR3 reads CASSSSGLGGNEQFF. CDR3 coding DNA: TGTGCCAGCAGTTCCAGCGGGTTGGGGGGGAATGAGCAGTTCTTC. The V call is TRBV28, the J call TRBJ2-1; 7 bases agree with TRBD2. The CDR3 contains 15 residues. With 4 bases clipped from V and 7 bases from J, the junction kept 10 bases outside the gene matches. In germline, CDR1 is MDHEN, CDR2 SYDVKM. The full variable domain, rest sourced from reference TRBV28 and TRBJ2-1, is DVKVTQSSRYLVKRTGEKVFLECVQDMDHENMFWYRQDPGLGLRLIYFSYDVKMKEKGDIPEGYSVSREKKERFSLILESASTNQTSMYLCASSSSGLGGNEQFFGPGTRLTVL.

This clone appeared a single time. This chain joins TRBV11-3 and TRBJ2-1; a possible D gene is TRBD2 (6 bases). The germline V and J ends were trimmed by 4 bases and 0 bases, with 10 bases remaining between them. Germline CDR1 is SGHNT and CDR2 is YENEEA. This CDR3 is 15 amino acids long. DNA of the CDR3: TGTGCCAGCAGCTCGGGACTGCTCTCCTACAATGAGCAGTTCTTC. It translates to CASSSGLLSYNEQFF.

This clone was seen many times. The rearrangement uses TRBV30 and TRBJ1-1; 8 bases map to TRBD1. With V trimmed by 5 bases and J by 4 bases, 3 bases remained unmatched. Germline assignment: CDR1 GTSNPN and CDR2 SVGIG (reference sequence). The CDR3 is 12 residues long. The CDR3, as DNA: TGTGCCTGGGACAGGGGAGGCACTGAAGCTTTCTTT. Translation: CAWDRGGTEAFF.

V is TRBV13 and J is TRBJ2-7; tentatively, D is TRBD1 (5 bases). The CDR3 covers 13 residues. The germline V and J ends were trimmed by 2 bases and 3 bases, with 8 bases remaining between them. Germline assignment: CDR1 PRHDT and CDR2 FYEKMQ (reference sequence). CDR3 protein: CASSLPDSYEQYF. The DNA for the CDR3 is TGTGCCAGCAGCTTACCCGACAGCTACGAGCAGTACTTC.

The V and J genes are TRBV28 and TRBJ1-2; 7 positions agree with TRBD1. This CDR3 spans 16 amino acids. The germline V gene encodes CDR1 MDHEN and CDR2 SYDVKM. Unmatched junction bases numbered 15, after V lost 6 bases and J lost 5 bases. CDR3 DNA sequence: TGTGCCAGCAGCAATCGAGATCCCGGGACAGTTTATGGCTACACCTTC. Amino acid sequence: CASSNRDPGTVYGYTF.

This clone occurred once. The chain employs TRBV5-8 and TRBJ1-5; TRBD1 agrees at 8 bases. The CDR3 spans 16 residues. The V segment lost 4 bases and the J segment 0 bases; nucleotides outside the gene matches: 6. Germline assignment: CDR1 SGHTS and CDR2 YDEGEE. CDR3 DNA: TGTGCCAGCAGCCTCTGGACAGGGTATAGCAATCAGCCCCAGCATTTT. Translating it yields CASSLWTGYSNQPQHF. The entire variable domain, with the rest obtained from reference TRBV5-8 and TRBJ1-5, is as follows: EAGVTQSPTHLIKTRGQQATLRCSPISGHTSVYWYQQALGLGLQFLLWYDEGEERNRGNFPPRFSGRQFPNYSSELNVNALELEDSALYLCASSLWTGYSNQPQHFGDGTRLSIL.

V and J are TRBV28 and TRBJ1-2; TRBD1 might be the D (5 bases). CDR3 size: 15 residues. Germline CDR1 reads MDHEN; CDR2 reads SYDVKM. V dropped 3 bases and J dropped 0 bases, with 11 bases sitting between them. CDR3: CASSLSDSSNYGYTF. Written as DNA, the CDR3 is TGTGCCAGCAGTTTGTCCGACAGCTCTAACTATGGCTACACCTTC.

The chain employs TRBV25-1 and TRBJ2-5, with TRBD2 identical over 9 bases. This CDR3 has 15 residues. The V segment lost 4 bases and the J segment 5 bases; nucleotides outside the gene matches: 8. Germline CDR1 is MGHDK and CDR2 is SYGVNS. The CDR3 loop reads CASSVSAGGHETQYF. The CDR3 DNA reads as TGTGCCAGCAGTGTCTCCGCGGGGGGGCACGAGACCCAGTACTTC.

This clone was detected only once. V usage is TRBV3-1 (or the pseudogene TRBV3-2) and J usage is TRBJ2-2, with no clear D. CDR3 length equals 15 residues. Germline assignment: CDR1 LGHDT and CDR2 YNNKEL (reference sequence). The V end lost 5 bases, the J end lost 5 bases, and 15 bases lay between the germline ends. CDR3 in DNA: TGTGCCAGCAGCTACCAGCAGGTGTTGACCGGGGAGCTGTTTTTT. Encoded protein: CASSYQQVLTGELFF.

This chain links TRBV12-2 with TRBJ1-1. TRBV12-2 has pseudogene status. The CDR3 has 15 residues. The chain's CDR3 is CASRLVVLRNTEAFF. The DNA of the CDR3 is TGTGCAAGTCGCTTAGTCGTACTGAGGAACACTGAAGCTTTCTTT.

This CDR3 reads CASRQGAANTEAFF. As DNA, the CDR3 is TGTGCCAGCAGACAGGGGGCGGCGAACACTGAAGCTTTCTTT. The chain joins TRBV9 to TRBJ1-1, with TRBD1 matching over 9 bases. CDR3 length: 14 amino acids. V lost 5 bases to trimming and J lost 1 base; unmatched junction nucleotides: 3. From germline, CDR1 is SGDLS and CDR2 YYNGEE.

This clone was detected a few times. The CDR3 DNA follows: TGTGCCAGCAGCTACGCAGGGGGCGCGGGTCAGCCCCAGCATTTT. Translating gives CASSYAGGAGQPQHF. This rearrangement joins TRBV5-6 to TRBJ1-5, with 8 bases that match TRBD1. Germline lookup yields CDR1 SGHDT and CDR2 YYEEEE. V was pared by 3 bases and J by 6 bases, with 8 bases of the junction left unmatched. The CDR3 sequence is 15 residues long.

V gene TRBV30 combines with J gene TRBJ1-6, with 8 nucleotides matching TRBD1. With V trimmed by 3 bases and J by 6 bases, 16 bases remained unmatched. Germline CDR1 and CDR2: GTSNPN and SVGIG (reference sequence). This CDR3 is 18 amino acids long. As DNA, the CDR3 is TGTGCCTGGAGAGCACAGGGGGTGAGAAAATATTCTAATTCACCCCTCCACTTT. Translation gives CAWRAQGVRKYSNSPLHF.

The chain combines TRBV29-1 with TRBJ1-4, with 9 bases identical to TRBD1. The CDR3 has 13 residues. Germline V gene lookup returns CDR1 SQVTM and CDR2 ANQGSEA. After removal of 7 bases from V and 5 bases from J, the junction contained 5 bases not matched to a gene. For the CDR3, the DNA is TGCAGCGCAATGACAGGGGGAAATGAAAAACTGTTTTTT. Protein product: CSAMTGGNEKLFF. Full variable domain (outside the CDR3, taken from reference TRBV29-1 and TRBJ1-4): SAVISQKPSRDICQRGTSLTIQCQVDSQVTMMFWYRQQPGQSLTLIATANQGSEATYESGFVIDKFPISRPNLTFSTLTVSNMSPEDSSIYLCSAMTGGNEKLFFGSGTQLSVL.

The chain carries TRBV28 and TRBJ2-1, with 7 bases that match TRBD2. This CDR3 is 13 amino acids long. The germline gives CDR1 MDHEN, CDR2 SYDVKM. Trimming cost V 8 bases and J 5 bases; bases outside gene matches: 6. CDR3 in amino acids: CASGLAANNEQFF. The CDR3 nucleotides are TGTGCCAGCGGCCTAGCGGCTAACAATGAGCAGTTCTTC.

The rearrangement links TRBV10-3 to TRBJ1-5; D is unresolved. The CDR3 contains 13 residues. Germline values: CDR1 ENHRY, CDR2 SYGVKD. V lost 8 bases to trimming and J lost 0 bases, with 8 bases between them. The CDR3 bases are TGTGCCATCTCGGACTATAGCAATCAGCCCCAGCATTTT. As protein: CAISDYSNQPQHF.

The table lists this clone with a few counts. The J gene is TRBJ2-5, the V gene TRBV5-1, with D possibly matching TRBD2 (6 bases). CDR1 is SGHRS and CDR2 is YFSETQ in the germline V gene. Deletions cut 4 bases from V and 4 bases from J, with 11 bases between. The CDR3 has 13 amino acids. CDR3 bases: TGCGCCAGCAGCGGGGGGTCCGGAGAGACCCAGTACTTC. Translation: CASSGGSGETQYF.

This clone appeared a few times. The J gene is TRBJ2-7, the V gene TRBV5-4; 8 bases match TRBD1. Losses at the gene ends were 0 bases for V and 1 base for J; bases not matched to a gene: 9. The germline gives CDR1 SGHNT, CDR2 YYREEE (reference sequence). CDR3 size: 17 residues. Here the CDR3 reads CASSLALQGARSYEQYF. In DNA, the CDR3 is TGTGCCAGCAGCTTGGCTTTGCAGGGGGCGCGATCCTACGAGCAGTACTTC. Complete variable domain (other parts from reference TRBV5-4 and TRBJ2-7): ETGVTQSPTHLIKTRGQQVTLRCSSQSGHNTVSWYQQALGQGPQFIFQYYREEENGRGNFPPRFSGLQFPNYSSELNVNALELDDSALYLCASSLALQGARSYEQYFGPGTRLTVT.